This passage covers 23 T cell receptor beta chains from one sample sequenced in a study of control samples from healthy donors and cancer patients. Here immunoSEQ multiplex PCR was the method, and the copy in TCRdb shows in-frame clones only, minus some. The sample totals about 190,000 clones. The sample was blood. These receptors were collected from a woman aged 25 to 39 in good health.

The chain recombines TRBV23-1 with TRBJ2-3, with 11 bases that match TRBD1. TRBV23-1 is an ORF; its function is uncertain. V trimming: 0 bases; J trimming: 5 bases; junction bases outside the gene matches: 10. The CDR3 length is 18 residues. The CDR3 DNA reads TGCGCCAGCAGTCAATCAGTCGGGACAGGGGGGTACATAGATACGCAGTATTTT. It encodes CASSQSVGTGGYIDTQYF.

V is TRBV6-2 or TRBV6-3 and J is TRBJ1-1; D unresolved. Germline V lookup: CDR1 MNHEY, CDR2 SVGEGT. V lost 4 bases, J lost 1 base, and 7 bases lay in between. This CDR3 has 13 amino acids. In nucleotides, the CDR3 is TGTGCCAGCAGTTCCAACGCGAACACTGAAGCTTTCTTT. Translating gives CASSSNANTEAFF.

Of note for this clone: Other DNA sequences in this specimen translate into the identical CDR3. The chain joins TRBV28 to TRBJ1-1; tentatively, D is TRBD1 (6 bases). Per the germline V gene, CDR1 is MDHEN and CDR2 is SYDVKM. The V gene lost 3 bases and the J gene lost 1 base, with 21 bases spanning the gap. The CDR3 is 18 amino acids. CDR3 region: CASSFARDTPSANTEAFF. CDR3 coding DNA: TGTGCCAGCAGTTTCGCCCGGGACACTCCCTCCGCGAACACTGAAGCTTTCTTT.

CDR3 loop: CASRRDRGNVETQYF. The CDR3 bases are TGTGCCAGCAGGAGGGACAGGGGGAATGTGGAGACCCAGTACTTC. The V and J genes are TRBV2 and TRBJ2-5; 11 bases line up with TRBD1. Germline assignment: CDR1 SNHLY and CDR2 FYNNEI. The CDR3 covers 15 residues. V trimming: 6 bases; J trimming: 5 bases; junction bases outside the gene matches: 8. Complete variable domain (other parts from reference TRBV2 and TRBJ2-5): EPEVTQTPSHQVTQMGQEVILRCVPISNHLYFYWYRQILGQKVEFLVSFYNNEISEKSEIFDDQFSVERPDGSNFTLKIRSTKLEDSAMYFCASRRDRGNVETQYFGPGTRLLVL.

The chain uses TRBV28 and TRBJ1-5, with D unclear. Trimming took 7 bases from V and 5 from J, leaving 15 bases between them. The CDR3 has 14 amino acids. Per germline, CDR1 MDHEN and CDR2 SYDVKM. The CDR3 DNA follows: TGTGCCAGCATGGGCCCAGCAAATTATCAGCCCCAGCATTTT. This sequence encodes CASMGPANYQPQHF. The full variable domain, with the rest looked up from reference TRBV28 and TRBJ1-5, is DVKVTQSSRYLVKRTGEKVFLECVQDMDHENMFWYRQDPGLGLRLIYFSYDVKMKEKGDIPEGYSVSREKKERFSLILESASTNQTSMYLCASMGPANYQPQHFGDGTRLSIL.

V and J are TRBV19 and TRBJ1-2, with D perhaps TRBD1 (5 bases). Germline V gene sequence: CDR1 LNHDA, CDR2 SQIVND (reference sequence). The CDR3 totals 16 residues. V was shortened by 3 bases and J by 5 bases, with 19 bases between the two germline ends. CDR3 sequence: CASSIRRALKGYGYTF. The CDR3 DNA reads TGTGCCAGTAGTATTCGTCGGGCCTTAAAGGGGTATGGCTACACCTTC.

The chain links TRBV3-1 (or the pseudogene TRBV3-2) to TRBJ2-7; 8 bases agree with TRBD1. The CDR3 has 13 amino acids. The junction had 5 bases not matched to a gene; V was cut back by 4 bases and J by 6 bases. Germline CDR1 LGHDT, CDR2 YNNKEL (reference sequence). The CDR3 DNA reads TGTGCCAGCAGCCCATTTACAGGGGGCGAGCAGTACTTC. Its protein product is CASSPFTGGEQYF.

The rearrangement uses TRBV7-2 and TRBJ2-5; 8 bases map to TRBD2. This CDR3 has 18 amino acids. The V gene's germline CDR1 is SGHTA and CDR2 FQGNSA. V shed 2 bases, J shed 2 bases, and the junction held 13 bases outside the gene matches. The CDR3 loop is CASSLMGGGIKFQETQYF. CDR3 DNA: TGTGCCAGCAGCTTAATGGGCGGGGGGATAAAATTTCAAGAGACCCAGTACTTC.

The chain carries TRBV4-3 and TRBJ2-2; no reliable D call. Germline V gene lookup returns CDR1 LGHNA and CDR2 YSLEER. The CDR3 is 12 amino acids. V lost 4 bases to trimming and J lost 5 bases, with 5 bases between them. DNA of the CDR3: TGCGCCAGCAGCCGGTCGACCGGGGAGCTGTTTTTT. Encoded protein: CASSRSTGELFF.

The V gene is TRBV13, the J gene TRBJ1-1; D not certain. The V end lost 8 bases, the J end lost 3 bases, and 7 bases lay between the germline ends. The CDR3 covers 11 residues. The germline V gene has CDR1 PRHDT and CDR2 FYEKMQ (reference sequence). Written as DNA, the CDR3 is TGTGCCAGCGCCCGGGACACTGAAGCTTTCTTT. This sequence encodes CASARDTEAFF. Supplemented by reference TRBV13 and TRBJ1-1, the full variable domain reads AAGVIQSPRHLIKEKRETATLKCYPIPRHDTVYWYQQGPGQDPQFLISFYEKMQSDKGSIPDRFSAQQFSDYHSELNMSSLELGDSALYFCASARDTEAFFGQGTRLTVV.

V is TRBV7-8 and J is TRBJ1-4, with D possibly TRBD1 on 6 matching bases. This CDR3 contains 15 residues. Germline V lookup: CDR1 SGHVS, CDR2 FQNEAQ. V lost 2 bases, J lost 8 bases, and 15 bases lay in between. CDR3 sequence: CASSLLQGLSEKLFF. The CDR3 DNA reads TGTGCCAGCAGCTTACTACAGGGTTTAAGCGAAAAACTGTTTTTT.

The rearrangement links TRBV6-1 to TRBJ2-2; 9 bases fit TRBD1. The CDR3 consists of 17 residues. Trimming cost V 3 bases and J 5 bases; bases outside gene matches: 10. CDR1 is MNHNS and CDR2 is SASEGT in the germline V gene. CDR3 sequence: CASSDYRGRVRTGELFF. Written as DNA, the CDR3 is TGTGCCAGCAGTGATTACAGGGGGCGAGTCCGGACCGGGGAGCTGTTTTTT.

The gene calls are TRBV19 and TRBJ2-3; D uncertain. The V end lost 3 bases, the J end lost 2 bases, and 15 bases lay between the germline ends. CDR1 and CDR2 from the germline V gene are LNHDA and SQIVND (reference sequence). The CDR3 is 16 amino acids. In DNA form, the CDR3 reads TGTGCCAGTAGTATTCTCTTGGGGTCGGCCACAGATACGCAGTATTTT. Residues: CASSILLGSATDTQYF.

The genes are TRBV29-1 and TRBJ2-5; TRBD2 matches at 9 bases. V shed 3 bases and J 4 bases; nucleotides not matched to a gene: 9. In germline, CDR1 is SQVTM, CDR2 ANQGSEA. The length of the CDR3 is 15 residues. CDR3 DNA: TGCAGCGTTGACGATGGGCGGGGGGGCTTAGAGACCCAGTACTTC. As protein: CSVDDGRGGLETQYF.

The CDR3 spells CASSQDQAGVAYGYTF. The CDR3 nucleotides are TGCGCCAGCAGCCAAGATCAGGCGGGGGTGGCCTATGGCTACACCTTC. This chain connects TRBV4-1 to TRBJ1-2, with D tentatively TRBD1 (5 bases). CDR1 is MGHRA, CDR2 YSYEKL, per germline. V shed 0 bases and J shed 4 bases, with 15 bases lying between them. The CDR3 consists of 16 residues.

The chain is built from TRBV30 and TRBJ1-1; 8 positions agree with TRBD1. With V trimmed by 2 bases and J by 5 bases, 13 bases remained unmatched. CDR1 and CDR2 from the germline V gene are GTSNPN and SVGIG (reference sequence). The CDR3 sequence is 16 residues long. CDR3 protein: CAWSYRGRVFGTEAFF. CDR3 sequence (DNA): TGTGCCTGGAGTTACAGGGGGAGAGTTTTCGGAACTGAAGCTTTCTTT.

The chain combines TRBV14 with TRBJ1-2, with D maybe TRBD1 (6 bases). Germline lookup yields CDR1 SGHDN and CDR2 FVKESK. V was pared by 0 bases and J by 5 bases, with 10 bases between. The CDR3 consists of 14 residues. As DNA, the CDR3 is TGTGCCAGCAGCCAAGATGCGACAGGTTATGGCTACACCTTC. Protein product: CASSQDATGYGYTF.

The chain combines TRBV28 with TRBJ1-4; D perhaps matches TRBD1 (6 bases). Germline V gene sequence: CDR1 MDHEN, CDR2 SYDVKM. V lost 5 bases, J lost 4 bases, and 11 bases lay in between. The CDR3 is 14 residues long. The CDR3 DNA is TGTGCCAGCAGTGAGACAGGTGGTAATGAAAAACTGTTTTTT. This translates into CASSETGGNEKLFF.

The rearrangement uses TRBV24-1 and TRBJ2-3, with TRBD2 matching over 9 bases. Germline loops: CDR1 KGHDR, CDR2 SFDVKD. After removal of 4 bases from V and 5 bases from J, the junction contained 9 bases not matched to a gene. This CDR3 has 16 residues. The CDR3, as DNA: TGTGCCACCAGTGACCGGAGCGGGGGGAGGGGAGATACGCAGTATTTT. Translating it yields CATSDRSGGRGDTQYF.

The V gene is TRBV27, the J gene TRBJ2-1, with a possible D match to TRBD2 (6 bases). CDR1 is MNHEY, CDR2 SMNVEV, per germline (reference sequence). Trimming pared 7 bases from V and 7 bases from J, leaving 14 bases between. The CDR3 is 13 amino acids. CDR3: CASTSGTFNEQFF. The CDR3 coding sequence is TGTGCCAGCACTTCCGGGACTTTTAATGAGCAGTTCTTC.

This rearrangement joins TRBV6-5 to TRBJ1-3; D unclear. Germline CDR1 reads MNHEY; CDR2 reads SVGAGI. This CDR3 is 14 amino acids long. Between the trimmed V and J ends, which lost 6 bases and 3 bases, there was a span of 12 bases. The CDR3 loop reads CASRSSSRGNTIYF. The CDR3 DNA reads TGTGCCAGCAGGAGCAGTTCGCGTGGAAACACCATATATTTT.

The DNA for the CDR3 is TGTGCCAGCTCCTTGGGGAGCTCTGGAAACACCATATATTTT. It yields the protein CASSLGSSGNTIYF. The rearrangement uses TRBV18 and TRBJ1-3; D remains ambiguous. The CDR3 sequence is 14 residues long. Germline assignment: CDR1 KGHSH and CDR2 LQKENI. Trimming removed 6 bases at V and 0 bases at J, with 9 bases between.

This chain connects TRBV2 to TRBJ1-2, with D possibly being TRBD1 (6 bases). The CDR3 loop spans 13 amino acids. The V gene's germline CDR1 is SNHLY and CDR2 FYNNEI. Trimming pared 4 bases from V and 8 bases from J, leaving 14 bases between. The CDR3 DNA reads TGTGCCAGCAGTGCCCAGGGGACTTCGGGCTACACCTTC. Amino acid sequence: CASSAQGTSGYTF.